The rows below give T cell receptor beta chains drawn from one sample of a study of blood T cell repertoires in COVID-19. TCRdb's copy holds only in-frame clones and misses some; the assay was immunoSEQ multiplex PCR. The table lists some 270,000 clones, about 90% of them singletons, with roughly 2.2% in the top ten. The sequencing input was peripheral blood. All receptors derive from a woman aged 55-70 years with COVID-19, enrolled during active disease. CDR3s include the opening cysteine and the closing phenylalanine or tryptophan. D genes are given only for firm matches.

V,D,J,CDR3,DNA
TRBV19,-,TRBJ2-7,CASSIAPRTVSYEQYF,TGTGCCAGTAGTATAGCCCCCCGGACAGTCTCCTACGAGCAGTACTTC
TRBV30,-,TRBJ1-4,CAWSQGRREKLFF,TGTGCCTGGAGTCAGGGGCGAAGGGAAAAACTGTTTTTT
TRBV11-2,-,TRBJ1-1,CASRRNTEAFF,TGTGCCAGCAGGCGGAACACTGAAGCTTTCTTT
TRBV25-1,TRBD1,TRBJ1-5,CASSEAGQGRGQPQHF,TGTGCCAGCAGTGAAGCGGGACAGGGCAGGGGTCAGCCCCAGCATTTT
TRBV7-3,-,TRBJ1-6,CASSLRGREPNNSPLHF,TGTGCCAGCAGCTTAAGGGGCCGAGAGCCTAATAATTCACCCCTCCACTTT
TRBV7-8,-,TRBJ2-5,CASSPLQETQYF,TGTGCCAGCAGCCCATTGCAAGAGACCCAGTACTTC
TRBV7-8,-,TRBJ1-2,CASSQLSQAYGYTF,TGTGCCAGCAGCCAATTAAGTCAGGCTTATGGCTACACCTTC
TRBV19,TRBD1,TRBJ1-4,CASSSRQGSNEKLFF,TGTGCCAGTAGTTCCCGACAGGGAAGTAATGAAAAACTGTTTTTT
TRBV5-5,-,TRBJ1-2,CASSFRENYGYTF,TGTGCCAGCAGCTTTCGAGAAAACTATGGCTACACCTTC
TRBV19,-,TRBJ1-5,CASRGSSNQPQHF,TGTGCCAGTAGGGGTAGCAGCAATCAGCCCCAGCATTTT